This paragraph covers one TCR beta chain sequence. Its antigen is not identified. The sample belongs to a study of T cells in tumors after PD-1 blockade. Looking at the study overall: Treatment was either pembrolizumab 200 mg every 3 weeks or cemiplimab 350 mg every 2 weeks. Some patients also took daily vismodegib 150 mg during anti-PD-1 treatment. Study-wide findings and caveats: Some novel exhausted tumor clones appeared in pre-treatment blood, suggesting peripheral recruitment.

Generated by immunoSEQ multiplex PCR, the TCRdb table keeps only in-frame clones and is missing some. Of 55,000 to 70,000 clones in the sample, around 80% are singletons; the top ten hold over 10%. This CDR3 region has 13 residues. Germline CDR1 and CDR2: SGHVS and FNYEAQ. The V end lost 5 bases, the J end lost 5 bases, and 12 bases lay between the germline ends. This receptor was taken from a human donor with basal cell carcinoma. This chain links TRBV7-6 with TRBJ1-1, with D possibly being TRBD1 (5 bases). This sample comprised PBMCs, obtained before anti-PD-1 treatment. CDR3: CASSSRVGTEAFF. DNA of the CDR3: TGTGCCAGCAGCAGCAGGGTAGGAACTGAAGCTTTCTTT.